Below are 3 T cell receptor beta chains sequenced from a single sample in a study of cytotoxic CD8 clonotypes in ibrutinib-treated CLL. Data came from immunoSEQ multiplex PCR; TCRdb stores just in-frame clones and leaves some out. Found here are 25,000 to 30,000 clones, 65% to 90% of them singletons; the top ten hold about 7.8%. Source: PBMCs, taken after 24 months of ibrutinib treatment. The receptors here all came from a human donor with chronic lymphocytic leukemia.

This clone is a singleton in its sample. The genes are TRBV12-5 and TRBJ2-2; 7 nucleotides match TRBD2. The CDR3 contains 18 residues. The germline gives CDR1 LGHNT, CDR2 FRNRAP. The junction had 14 bases not matched to a gene; V was cut back by 3 bases and J by 4 bases. CDR3 residues: CASGFYYRGVRSTGELFF. The CDR3 nucleotides are TGTGCTAGTGGTTTTTACTACCGGGGGGTGAGGTCCACCGGGGAGCTGTTTTTT. Full variable domain (remainder filled in from reference TRBV12-5 and TRBJ2-2): DARVTQTPRHKVTEMGQEVTMRCQPILGHNTVFWYRQTMMQGLELLAYFRNRAPLDDSGMPKDRFSAEMPDATLATLKIQPSEPRDSAVYFCASGFYYRGVRSTGELFFGEGSRLTVL.

This chain links TRBV5-4 with TRBJ2-1, with D perhaps matching TRBD1 or TRBD2 (5 bases each). The CDR3 runs 13 residues. Germline V gives CDR1 SGHNT, CDR2 YYREEE (reference sequence). V lost 4 bases and J 5 bases, leaving 10 bases between the germline ends. CDR3: CASSTGTHNEQFF. The CDR3 coding sequence is TGTGCCAGCAGCACCGGGACCCACAATGAGCAGTTCTTC.

The V and J genes are TRBV4-1 and TRBJ2-4, with a possible D match to TRBD1 (6 bases). Trimming removed 1 base at V and 9 bases at J, with 19 bases between. CDR3 length: 16 amino acids. The germline gives CDR1 MGHRA, CDR2 YSYEKL. The CDR3 coding sequence is TGCGCCAGCAGCCAAGCCCCAGGGGCCAGCTTCCCCATTCAGTACTTC. Translating it yields CASSQAPGASFPIQYF.